This TCR beta chain comes out of a study of tumor and adjacent non-tumor tissue in lung cancer. Study details: There were 11 to 13 adenocarcinoma, a couple of squamous cell carcinoma and 1 small cell lung cancer cases. Study-level points and caveats: Higher tumor TCR diversity was associated with shorter survival. TCR diversity was significantly greater in tumor than normal lung tissue. Top 100 clones took a larger repertoire share in normal lung.

The library came from three nested PCR rounds adapted from ARM-PCR protocols. TCRdb re-called the multiplex PCR reads through MiXCR, storing one row per CDR3 protein. Of approximately 120,000 distinct CDR3 sequences in the sample, about 61% were seen once. The length of the CDR3 is 13 residues. The V gene's germline CDR1 is SGHNT and CDR2 YYREEE (reference sequence). V was clipped by 4 bases and J by 6 bases, with 10 bases between them. No cell sorting was done before RNA was extracted from the tissue. More than 3 cm separated this lung sample from the edge of the tumor. This clonotype appeared many times. Its antigen is currently unknown.

The receptor was derived from a man aged 55 to 69 with non-small cell lung cancer. The genes are TRBV5-4 and TRBJ2-2; no firm D call. What was sequenced was distant non-tumor lung tissue. CDR3 in amino acids: CASSTGPAGELFF. CDR3 bases: TGTGCCAGCAGCACCGGACCGGCCGGGGAGCTGTTTTTT.